This T cell receptor beta chain was found in a study of Graves' ophthalmopathy and Graves' hyperthyroidism. RNA served as the template for amplifying TCR beta CDR3 regions. First-round RT-PCR with HTBI primers preceded a second-round multiplex PCR. TCRdb processed the multiplex PCR reads anew with MiXCR; each CDR3 protein has one entry. The sample lists 230,000 or so distinct CDR3 sequences, roughly 50% occurring once. Sequencing was done on a sample of peripheral blood. The source is an adult man with Graves' ophthalmopathy.

This CDR3 is CAWSEDRATNEKLFF. In DNA, the CDR3 is TGTGCCTGGAGTGAGGACAGAGCAACTAATGAAAAACTGTTTTTT. The genes are TRBV2 and TRBJ1-4, with a possible D match to TRBD1 (6 bases). Trimming took 11 bases from V and 0 from J, leaving 16 bases between them. The CDR3 covers 15 residues. Germline V CDR1 and CDR2: SNHLY, FYNNEI.